The TCR beta chain described here comes from a study of CD4 T cells in relation to SARS-CoV-2 and coronaviruses. The repertoire was sequenced with immunoSEQ multiplex PCR; TCRdb's copy has only in-frame clones and lacks some. The table records about 18,000 clones, 60% to 85% of them present only once. The unexposed donors gave CD4+ T cells in about 2010-2018, prior to COVID-19. After more than eight days of culture, CD4+ T cells were isolated. The CDR3 has 15 amino acids. V lost 1 base and J 7 bases, leaving 16 bases between the germline ends. Germline V gene sequence: CDR1 SGHAT, CDR2 FQNNGV. On this clone: Its antigen is still unknown.

The receptor was isolated from a human donor in good health. The sample taken for sequencing was CD4+ T cells from PBMCs, cultured in vitro. V gene TRBV11-2 combines with J gene TRBJ1-2; D might be TRBD1 (6 bases). The CDR3 is CASSLVQGGVVGYTF. The CDR3 nucleotides read TGTGCCAGCAGCTTAGTACAGGGAGGGGTCGTTGGCTACACCTTC.